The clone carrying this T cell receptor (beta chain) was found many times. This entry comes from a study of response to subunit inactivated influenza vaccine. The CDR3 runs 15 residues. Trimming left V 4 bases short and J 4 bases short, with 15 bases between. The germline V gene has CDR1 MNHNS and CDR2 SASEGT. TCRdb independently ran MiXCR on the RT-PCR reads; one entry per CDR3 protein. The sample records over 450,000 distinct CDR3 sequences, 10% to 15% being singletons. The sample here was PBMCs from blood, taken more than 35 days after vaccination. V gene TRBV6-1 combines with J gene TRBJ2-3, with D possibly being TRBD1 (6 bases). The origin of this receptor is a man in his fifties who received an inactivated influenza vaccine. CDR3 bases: TGTGCCAGCAGTGCAGGGGCAGGGCGATCAGATACGCAGTATTTT. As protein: CASSAGAGRSDTQYF.